The 27 T cell receptor beta chains reported below all come from one sample, sequenced in a study of tumor-infiltrating lymphocytes in primary liver carcinoma. The researchers obtained blood RNA from unsorted whole blood and also extracted germline DNA. TCR beta cDNA was made from approximately 540 ng total RNA with a constant-region primer. Slightly modified ARM-PCR with three nested multiplex PCR rounds yielded TCR beta libraries. Running nine to ten cycles apiece, the first two PCR rounds relied on TRBV1-TRBV30 forward primers together with a C-beta reverse primer. TCRdb processed the multiplex PCR reads anew with MiXCR; each CDR3 protein has one entry. Of about 310,000 distinct CDR3 sequences in the sample, about 50% are singletons; the top ten hold about a sixth. The sample was peripheral blood. The receptors were gathered from a woman aged 25 to 45 with primary liver carcinoma and hepatitis B virus infection.

Turning to this clonotype: This may come from a read error, since a much larger clone is one base off. The chain links TRBV12-3 or TRBV12-4 to TRBJ2-2; possible D gene TRBD2, 5 bases. Trimming took 3 bases from V and 6 from J, leaving 14 bases between them. This CDR3 is built from 15 residues. This chain's CDR3 is CASSFRRRTSGELFF. The CDR3 region has the DNA TGTGCCAGCAGTTTCCGACGGAGGACGTCCGGGGAGCTGTTTTTT.

Concerning this clonotype: Just one base apart from a much larger clone, this may be a read error. The chain joins TRBV6-2 or TRBV6-3 to TRBJ2-2; TRBD2 matches 9 bases. The germline V gene encodes CDR1 MNHEY and CDR2 SVGEGT. This CDR3 spans 15 amino acids. CDR3 nucleotide sequence: TGTGCCAGCAGTTTTTTAGCGGGAGCCACGAGGGAGCTGCTTTTT. This codes for CASSFLAGATRELLF.

This clonotype was seen a single time. The rearrangement uses TRBV11-2 and TRBJ2-5; the D gene is possibly TRBD2 (5 bases). The V gene lost 5 bases and the J gene lost 2 bases, with 12 bases spanning the gap. This CDR3 has 14 amino acids. The germline V gene has CDR1 SGHAT and CDR2 FQNNGV. In DNA, the CDR3 is TGTGCCAGCAGCATATTAGCGATACAAGAGACCCAGTACTTC. As protein: CASSILAIQETQYF.

This clonotype came up many times. The V and J genes are TRBV12-3 or TRBV12-4 and TRBJ2-3; 9 bases fit TRBD2. Trimming at V came to 3 bases and at J to 5 bases, leaving 6 bases not matched to a gene. This CDR3 region has 15 residues. The chain's CDR3 is CASSFGAGGRDTQYF. Here the CDR3 DNA reads TGTGCCAGCAGTTTTGGCGCGGGAGGGCGAGATACGCAGTATTTT.

In this sample, this clonotype turned up once. A read error may be the cause here, since a much bigger clone is one base away. The V gene is TRBV6-1, the J gene TRBJ2-3, with D tentatively TRBD1 (5 bases). The J call is doubtful: the DNA matches TRBJ1-5 better. The germline CDR1 and CDR2 sequences are MNHNS and SASEGT. The CDR3 length is 13 residues. DNA of the CDR3: TGTGCCAGCCTTCACCGAGGGGCAGATACGCAGCATTTT. Its translation: CASLHRGADTQHF.

The rearrangement joins TRBV12-3 or TRBV12-4 to TRBJ1-1; no clear D gene. V dropped 7 bases and J dropped 1 base, with 13 bases sitting between them. The CDR3 runs 14 residues. The CDR3 nucleotides are TGTGCCAGCACACTAGATAGGGAGAACACTGAAGCTTTCTTT. Translated: CASTLDRENTEAFF.

This clonotype was counted ten times or more. The chain links TRBV12-3 or TRBV12-4 to TRBJ2-2, with 9 bases fitting TRBD2. The CDR3 length is 15 residues. V was pared by 5 bases and J by 11 bases, with 12 bases of the junction left unmatched. CDR3 sequence: CASSPRVAGVRELFF. CDR3 DNA sequence: TGTGCCAGCAGTCCTCGGGTAGCGGGAGTTCGTGAGCTGTTTTTT.

The V gene is TRBV5-4, the J gene TRBJ1-2; D is possibly TRBD1 (5 bases). Deletions cut 4 bases from V and 5 bases from J, with 21 bases between. Germline V gene lookup returns CDR1 SGHNT and CDR2 YYREEE (reference sequence). The CDR3 spans 16 residues. The DNA for the CDR3 is TGTGCCAGCAGCGGAGGGACCGAGCCAAACCTTTATGGCTACACCTTC. Translating it yields CASSGGTEPNLYGYTF. The full variable domain, rest sourced from reference TRBV5-4 and TRBJ1-2, is ETGVTQSPTHLIKTRGQQVTLRCSSQSGHNTVSWYQQALGQGPQFIFQYYREEENGRGNFPPRFSGLQFPNYSSELNVNALELDDSALYLCASSGGTEPNLYGYTFGSGTRLTVV.

This clonotype has ten or more counts. J is TRBJ2-1 and V is TRBV4-3; unclear D gene. The CDR3 consists of 14 residues. The germline V gene has CDR1 LGHNA and CDR2 YSLEER. V lost 0 bases to trimming and J lost 15 bases, with 18 bases between them. The CDR3 sequence: CASSQDRVGTVRFF. CDR3 coding DNA: TGCGCCAGCAGCCAAGATCGGGTCGGAACCGTCCGGTTCTTC.

In its sample, this clonotype was seen many times. This sequence joins TRBV4-2 and TRBJ1-4, with D maybe TRBD1 (5 bases). The length of the CDR3 is 16 residues. CDR1 and CDR2 (germline): LGHNA, YNFKEQ. V shed 1 base and J shed 6 bases, with 15 bases lying between them. The CDR3 reads CASSQVEGAGDEKLFF. The CDR3 DNA reads TGTGCCAGCAGCCAAGTGGAAGGGGCTGGGGATGAAAAACTGTTTTTT.

This clonotype was counted many times. The chain uses TRBV4-1 and TRBJ2-7; 7 nucleotides align to TRBD1. Per the germline V gene, CDR1 is MGHRA and CDR2 is YSYEKL. This CDR3 is 14 amino acids long. The junction had 2 bases not matched to a gene; V was cut back by 1 base and J by 2 bases. CDR3 in DNA: TGCGCCAGCAGCCAAGGTGGACAGGCCTACGAGCAGTACTTC. It specifies CASSQGGQAYEQYF.

This clonotype was counted only a few times. This chain connects TRBV30 to TRBJ2-3, with TRBD2 identical over 13 bases. This CDR3 comprises 16 residues. The germline CDR1 and CDR2 sequences are GTSNPN and SVGIG (reference sequence). V dropped 3 bases and J dropped 2; count of bases not matched to a gene: 5. The CDR3 loop is CAWSPGLAGVTDTQYF. The CDR3 nucleotides read TGTGCCTGGAGCCCCGGACTAGCGGGGGTCACAGATACGCAGTATTTT.

Regarding this clonotype: With a much larger clone just one base away, this may be a read error. This chain links TRBV11-2 with TRBJ2-1, with 7 bases lining up with TRBD2. CDR3 size: 16 residues. Germline values: CDR1 SGHAT, CDR2 FQNNGV. The CDR3 bases are TGTACCAGCAGCTTATATCGCGGGAGTTTGGACAATGAGCAGTTCTTC. This encodes CTSSLYRGSLDNEQFF.

For this clonotype: At one end, the junction sequence differs from germline, possibly due to a read error. This CDR3 is CASTLSGANVPTF. The CDR3 nucleotides are TGTGCCAGTACCCTATCTGGGGCCAACGTCCCGACTTTC. This sequence joins TRBV12-3 or TRBV12-4 and TRBJ2-6; maybe TRBD1 (5 bases). The CDR3 consists of 13 residues.

On this clonotype: The conserved phenylalanine or tryptophan is not found at the CDR3 terminus, so this likely reflects a read error. No DNA is shown, since the ends of the CDR3 on it are uncertain; the CDR3 is the one TCRdb lists. The V call is TRBV11-2, the J call TRBJ1-4. Germline CDR1 is SGHAT and CDR2 is FQNNGV. Termini included, the CDR3 measures 15 amino acids. CDR3 protein: CASSTGRRANEKPFL.

This clonotype was seen many times. The V and J genes are TRBV6-1 and TRBJ2-5; no clear D. The ends were cut back, 7 bases at V and 7 bases at J, with 19 bases in the middle. The germline V gene encodes CDR1 MNHNS and CDR2 SASEGT. This CDR3 has 14 amino acids. CDR3 residues: CASTTVRQDGTQYF. The CDR3 DNA follows: TGTGCCAGCACCACGGTTCGCCAGGATGGGACCCAGTACTTC.

This clonotype appeared many times. The chain couples TRBV12-3 or TRBV12-4 to TRBJ2-7, with TRBD2 identical over 7 bases. The CDR3 sequence is 12 residues long. Germline trimming cut 6 bases from V and 3 bases from J; bases unmatched to any gene: 2. The CDR3 loop is CASRSGVYEQYF. Here the CDR3 DNA reads TGTGCCAGCAGAAGCGGGGTCTACGAGCAGTACTTC.

There are many counts of this clonotype. The V and J genes are TRBV6-5 and TRBJ2-1; the D is unclear. Germline CDR1 is MNHEY and CDR2 is SVGAGI. Trimming cost V 3 bases and J 4 bases, with 10 bases left between them. There are 14 residues in the CDR3. The CDR3 region is CASSYKGPYNEQFF. Written as DNA, the CDR3 is TGTGCCAGCAGTTATAAGGGCCCGTACAATGAGCAGTTCTTC.

Note on this clonotype: This may be a read error, as it is one base from a much larger clone. The chain couples TRBV6-5 to TRBJ2-7, with TRBD1 identical over 8 bases. Looked up from germline, CDR1 is MNHEY and CDR2 is SVGAGI. The CDR3 has 19 amino acids. V trimming: 1 base; J trimming: 3 bases; junction bases outside the gene matches: 17. As DNA, the CDR3 is TGTGCCAGCAGTTACTTCGGGATGACAGGGGTGGGGGCCGTCTACGAGCAGTACTTC. It yields the protein CASSYFGMTGVGAVYEQYF.

As concerns this clonotype: A read error is likely, as this CDR3 ends without the conserved phenylalanine or tryptophan. DNA of the CDR3: TGTACCAGCAGCTTTGGGGGAAGCTCCTACGAGCAGTACCTC. This gives the protein CTSSFGGSSYEQYL. V gene TRBV11-2 combines with J gene TRBJ2-7, with D possibly called TRBD1 or TRBD2 (5 bases each). The CDR3 is 14 residues long. Germline values: CDR1 SGHAT, CDR2 FQNNGV.

The chain recombines TRBV19 with TRBJ2-3; D possibly corresponds to TRBD1 (7 bases). CDR1 and CDR2 (germline): LNHDA, SQIVND (reference sequence). This CDR3 comprises 15 residues. Trimming cost V 5 bases and J 4 bases, with 16 bases left between them. The CDR3 nucleotides read TGTGCCAGTAGTCCGTTCCAGGGGGAGGCAGATACGCAGTATTTT. Translating gives CASSPFQGEADTQYF.

The chain is built from TRBV6-5 and TRBJ1-5, with D uncertain. V was pared by 7 bases and J by 7 bases, with 23 bases between. In germline, CDR1 is MNHEY, CDR2 SVGAGI. CDR3 length equals 16 residues. CDR3 sequence reads: CASTPVLGNRLQPQHF. The CDR3 DNA is TGTGCCAGCACCCCGGTGCTGGGAAACCGATTACAGCCCCAGCATTTT.

This clonotype was observed a handful of times. CDR3 in amino acids: CASGNPISNYGYTF. The CDR3 DNA reads as TGTGCCAGCGGAAACCCTATAAGCAACTATGGCTACACCTTC. The chain couples TRBV6-6 to TRBJ1-2; D uncertain. Trimming took 8 bases from V and 2 from J, leaving 15 bases between them. This CDR3 has 14 residues. From germline, CDR1 is MNHNY and CDR2 SVGAGI (reference sequence).

Remarks on this clonotype: This may be a read error, as it is one base from a much larger clone. The genes are TRBV6-1 and TRBJ2-3; weak D call: TRBD1 (6 bases). V gave up 8 bases and J gave up 5 bases, with 17 bases separating them. The CDR3 is 14 amino acids. CDR1 is MNHNS, CDR2 SASEGT, per germline. CDR3 DNA: TGTGCCAGCGGTAGCCGACCCAGGGGAGATACGCAGTATTTT. This encodes CASGSRPRGDTQYF.

Turning to this clonotype: Since a much larger clone is just one base distant, this may be a read error. The CDR3 protein is CSAAGTMGCTF. DNA for the CDR3: TGCAGCGCGGCGGGGACTATGGGCTGCACCTTC. This chain uses TRBV29-1 with TRBJ1-2, with D maybe TRBD1 (5 bases). Looked up from germline, CDR1 is SQVTM and CDR2 is ANQGSEA. The CDR3 consists of 11 residues.

Concerning this clonotype itself: This may arise from a read error, as a much more abundant clone is one base away. The chain joins TRBV29-1 to TRBJ2-5; perhaps TRBD2 as D (6 bases). V lost 6 bases and J 4 bases, leaving 18 bases between the germline ends. The CDR3 runs to 14 residues. The germline CDR1 and CDR2 sequences are SQVTM and ANQGSEA. CDR3 in DNA: TGCAGCGTCCAAAGGTCTACGGGAGCAGAGACCCAGTACTTC. Translated, it gives CSVQRSTGAETQYF.

As concerns this clonotype: A much larger clone differs from this one at a single base, so this may be a read error. The chain recombines TRBV29-1 with TRBJ2-7; tentative D call: TRBD1 (6 bases). CDR1 and CDR2 (germline): SQVTM, ANQGSEA. CDR3 length: 13 residues. This chain's CDR3 is CGVQMDSKYEQYF. Written as DNA, the CDR3 is TGCGGCGTTCAGATGGACAGTAAATACGAGCAGTACTTC.